This entry lists 19 T cell receptor beta chains sequenced from one sample in a study of somatic mutations in cytotoxic T cells in rheumatoid arthritis. Profiled with immunoSEQ multiplex PCR; TCRdb holds only in-frame clones, not every one. The table records under 25,000 clones, roughly nine tenths of them present only once. Sequencing used CD8+ T cells sorted from blood. These receptors all come from a man aged 35-49 years in good health.

This rearrangement joins TRBV9 to TRBJ2-1; 8 nucleotides line up with TRBD2. The V gene end was trimmed by 0 bases and the J gene end by 9 bases; junction bases not matched to a gene: 8. This CDR3 has 15 amino acids. Germline assignment: CDR1 SGDLS and CDR2 YYNGEE. The CDR3 DNA reads TGTGCCAGCAGCGTAGGGAGCGGGAGCGGCGGTGAGCAGTTCTTC. Its protein is CASSVGSGSGGEQFF.

The chain couples TRBV28 to TRBJ2-1; D is unresolved. The CDR3 runs 13 residues. Germline assignment: CDR1 MDHEN and CDR2 SYDVKM. V lost 2 bases and J lost 8, with 10 bases in between. In DNA form, the CDR3 reads TGTGCCAGCAGTTTAGTTAGAGCCCATGAGCAGTTCTTC. Translated: CASSLVRAHEQFF.

This chain uses TRBV27 with TRBJ2-2; tentatively, D is TRBD2 (5 bases). This CDR3 spans 16 amino acids. Looked up from germline, CDR1 is MNHEY and CDR2 is SMNVEV (reference sequence). Deletions cut 2 bases from V and 4 bases from J, with 14 bases between. CDR3 sequence (DNA): TGTGCCAGCAGTTTAACGGCGGAGGTGGTCACCGGGGAGCTGTTTTTT. This sequence encodes CASSLTAEVVTGELFF.

The chain couples TRBV4-1 to TRBJ2-7; D gene uncertain. The CDR3 spans 15 residues. Between the trimmed V and J ends, which lost 0 bases and 0 bases, there was a span of 9 bases. Germline values: CDR1 MGHRA, CDR2 YSYEKL. For the CDR3, the DNA is TGCGCCAGCAGCCAAGATTTTCCAAGCTCCTACGAGCAGTACTTC. This gives the protein CASSQDFPSSYEQYF.

The rearrangement uses TRBV4-3 and TRBJ2-7; D perhaps matches TRBD2 (6 bases). This CDR3 is built from 14 residues. V shed 4 bases and J shed 4 bases, with 14 bases lying between them. The germline V gene encodes CDR1 LGHNA and CDR2 YSLEER. The CDR3 spells CASSRDRGNYEQYF. In nucleotides, the CDR3 is TGCGCCAGCAGCCGGGACCGGGGGAATTACGAGCAGTACTTC.

This clone occurred once. The chain couples TRBV25-1 to TRBJ2-7; no reliable D call. The germline gives CDR1 MGHDK, CDR2 SYGVNS. V was trimmed by 6 bases and J by 4 bases, leaving 19 bases between them. CDR3 length: 15 residues. The CDR3 DNA is TGTGCCAGCAGACACACCCTTTTCCCCGCATACGAGCAGTACTTC. It specifies CASRHTLFPAYEQYF.

CDR3 region: CASSPLSRYNEQFF. Here the CDR3 DNA reads TGTGCCAGCAGCCCCCTTAGTAGGTACAATGAGCAGTTCTTC. The chain has TRBV27 and TRBJ2-1; no clear D. CDR1 is MNHEY and CDR2 is SMNVEV in the germline V gene (reference sequence). The CDR3 runs to 14 residues. Trimming shortened V by 6 bases and J by 4 bases, and 13 bases separated the two germline ends.

By sample fraction, this clone is medium-sized (0.01 to 0.1%). The chain recombines TRBV7-9 with TRBJ2-7; possible D gene TRBD2, 5 bases. The CDR3 consists of 15 residues. V lost 7 bases and J 0 bases, leaving 16 bases between the germline ends. Per the germline V gene, CDR1 is SEHNR and CDR2 is FQNEAQ (reference sequence). The CDR3 sequence is CASTGSGKSSYEQYF. The CDR3 nucleotides are TGTGCCAGCACCGGATCCGGGAAGAGCTCCTACGAGCAGTACTTC.

The V and J genes are TRBV27 and TRBJ2-1; D gene ambiguous. This CDR3 spans 13 amino acids. Germline V gene sequence: CDR1 MNHEY, CDR2 SMNVEV (reference sequence). Trimming took off 5 bases at V and 9 bases at J, with 14 bases between the two ends. CDR3 DNA sequence: TGTGCCAGCAGTATTTTTTCGGATACTGAGCAGTTCTTC. Protein product: CASSIFSDTEQFF.

V is TRBV9 and J is TRBJ2-1, with TRBD2 identical over 14 bases. The length of the CDR3 is 18 residues. CDR1 is SGDLS, CDR2 YYNGEE, per germline. V dropped 3 bases and J dropped 7; count of bases not matched to a gene: 12. CDR3 loop: CASSGRLAGGHLVNEQFF. The CDR3 nucleotides read TGTGCCAGCAGCGGTCGACTAGCGGGAGGGCATTTAGTTAATGAGCAGTTCTTC.

The chain uses TRBV10-3 and TRBJ2-5; D gene ambiguous. This CDR3 contains 10 residues. The V gene lost 6 bases and the J gene lost 4 bases, with 3 bases spanning the gap. The V gene's germline CDR1 is ENHRY and CDR2 SYGVKD. The DNA of the CDR3 is TGTGCCATCAGCGGAGAGACCCAGTACTTC. Protein product: CAISGETQYF.

As to this clone: The sample carries other DNA sequences with the same CDR3. The V call is TRBV9, the J call TRBJ2-2; D gene ambiguous. Germline V gene lookup returns CDR1 SGDLS and CDR2 YYNGEE. The CDR3 has 12 residues. The V and J ends lost 2 bases and 5 bases respectively, with 4 bases between them. In DNA, the CDR3 is TGTGCCAGCAGCGTCAAAACCGGGGAGCTGTTTTTT. Its translation: CASSVKTGELFF.

The chain carries TRBV21-1 and TRBJ2-5. TRBV21-1 is listed as a pseudogene. The CDR3 sequence is 13 residues long. CDR3 DNA: TGTGCCAGCAAAAAAGGGATGTTTGAGACCCAGTACTTC. As protein: CASKKGMFETQYF.

The genes are TRBV9 and TRBJ1-1, with a weak D call TRBD1 (6 bases). Germline-derived CDR1 and CDR2 are SGDLS and YYNGEE. This CDR3 contains 17 residues. V was shortened by 0 bases and J by 0 bases, with 15 bases between the two germline ends. CDR3 protein: CASSVGGANSMNTEAFF. DNA for the CDR3: TGTGCCAGCAGCGTAGGGGGGGCGAACAGCATGAACACTGAAGCTTTCTTT.

CDR3 amino acids: CASSMGPEYPNEQYF. CDR3 bases: TGTGCCAGTAGTATGGGGCCAGAGTATCCCAACGAGCAGTACTTC. The rearrangement uses TRBV19 and TRBJ2-7; possibly TRBD1 for D (5 bases). The CDR3 loop spans 15 amino acids. Germline V gene data show CDR1 as LNHDA and CDR2 as SQIVND (reference sequence). V was shortened by 3 bases and J by 5 bases, with 17 bases between the two germline ends.

DNA for the CDR3: TGTGCCAGCAGCGACGACCGCAATGAGCAGTTCTTC. This translates into CASSDDRNEQFF. This chain connects TRBV11-3 to TRBJ2-1; D remains ambiguous. CDR1 and CDR2 from the germline V gene are SGHNT and YENEEA. V dropped 5 bases and J dropped 6 bases, with 8 bases sitting between them. This CDR3 is 12 amino acids long.

To note about this clone: One end of the junction is discordant with germline, which a read error may explain. The chain has TRBV23-1 and TRBJ2-7, with D possibly being TRBD2 (5 bases). TRBV23-1 is flagged as an ORF with uncertain function. The CDR3 has 21 residues. The CDR3: CAGSQSKASPPPKYRYYEQYF. The DNA of the CDR3 is TGCGCCGGCAGTCAATCGAAGGCTAGCCCGCCCCCAAAATACCGGTATTACGAGCAGTACTTC.

The V call is TRBV27, the J call TRBJ2-5; D ambiguous. The ends were cut back, 6 bases at V and 2 bases at J, with 16 bases in the middle. CDR1 and CDR2 (germline): MNHEY, SMNVEV (reference sequence). The CDR3 extends over 15 amino acids. CDR3 amino acids: CASSLVWNRQETQYF. DNA for the CDR3: TGTGCCAGCAGCTTGGTGTGGAACCGTCAAGAGACCCAGTACTTC.

V usage is TRBV9 and J usage is TRBJ2-3, with D maybe TRBD2 (5 bases). The length of the CDR3 is 16 residues. Looked up from germline, CDR1 is SGDLS and CDR2 is YYNGEE. The germline V and J ends were trimmed by 0 bases and 0 bases, with 11 bases remaining between them. CDR3 sequence: CASSVASGSSTDTQYF. For the CDR3, the DNA is TGTGCCAGCAGCGTAGCAAGCGGCTCTAGCACAGATACGCAGTATTTT.